Shown below are 25 T cell receptor beta chains from a single sample sequenced in a study of control samples from healthy donors and cancer patients. The protocol was immunoSEQ multiplex PCR, while the TCRdb copy is restricted to in-frame clones and leaves out a portion. Of 110,000 to 150,000 clones in the sample, 85% to 95% were seen once. The sample comprised PBMCs. These TCRs come from a man between 60 and 75 years old with colorectal cancer.

This chain connects TRBV19 to TRBJ2-2; 11 bases agree with TRBD1. The CDR3 loop spans 16 amino acids. Trimming removed 6 bases from V and 6 bases from J; junction bases left unmatched: 9. The V gene's germline CDR1 is LNHDA and CDR2 SQIVND (reference sequence). CDR3 coding DNA: TGTGCCAGTAGAAACCGGGACAGGGGGACCCCCGGGGAGCTGTTTTTT. It codes for CASRNRDRGTPGELFF. Full variable domain (missing parts from reference TRBV19 and TRBJ2-2): DGGITQSPKYLFRKEGQNVTLSCEQNLNHDAMYWYRQDPGQGLRLIYYSQIVNDFQKGDIAEGYSVSREKKESFPLTVTSAQKNPTAFYLCASRNRDRGTPGELFFGEGSRLTVL.

The chain combines TRBV7-8 with TRBJ1-4; 8 nucleotides line up with TRBD1. The germline CDR1 and CDR2 sequences are SGHVS and FQNEAQ. The CDR3 contains 15 residues. J gave up 7 bases and V 5 bases, and 9 bases lay outside the gene matches. The CDR3 DNA reads TGTGCCAGCAGCATCCAGGGGGCGCTGCCTGAAAAACTGTTTTTT. Encoded protein: CASSIQGALPEKLFF.

The chain employs TRBV30 and TRBJ1-4, with a possible D match to TRBD1 (5 bases). V shed 1 base and J shed 5 bases, with 8 bases lying between them. The CDR3 sequence is 13 residues long. The germline V gene encodes CDR1 GTSNPN and CDR2 SVGIG (reference sequence). The CDR3 region has the DNA TGTGCCTGGAGTGGGACATCGAATGAAAAACTGTTTTTT. Residues: CAWSGTSNEKLFF.

The rearrangement links TRBV11-2 to TRBJ2-5; TRBD2 agrees at 11 bases. J gave up 4 bases and V 5 bases, and 6 bases lay outside the gene matches. The CDR3 consists of 15 residues. Germline lookup yields CDR1 SGHAT and CDR2 FQNNGV. The CDR3 coding sequence is TGTGCCAGCAGCCAGCTAGCGGGGGGTGGAGAGACCCAGTACTTC. As protein: CASSQLAGGGETQYF.

The CDR3 here is CASSSQGAQETQYF. The CDR3 nucleotides read TGTGCCAGCAGTTCACAGGGGGCCCAAGAGACCCAGTACTTC. The rearrangement links TRBV7-2 to TRBJ2-5; TRBD1 matches 9 bases. Trimming took 6 bases from V and 1 from J; bases not matched to a gene: 3. The CDR3 consists of 14 residues. CDR1 is SGHTA, CDR2 FQGNSA, per germline.

The chain uses TRBV4-3 and TRBJ1-5, with TRBD1 matching over 8 bases. Germline V gene sequence: CDR1 LGHNA, CDR2 YSLEER. V gave up 0 bases and J gave up 5 bases; unmatched junction bases: 6. There are 16 residues in the CDR3. This CDR3 is CASSQDLSGGYQPQHF. Written as DNA, the CDR3 is TGCGCCAGCAGCCAAGATCTATCAGGGGGCTATCAGCCCCAGCATTTT.

The J gene is TRBJ2-5, the V gene TRBV9, with D possibly being TRBD1 or TRBD2 (6 bases each). The germline V gene has CDR1 SGDLS and CDR2 YYNGEE. This CDR3 contains 14 residues. V lost 4 bases, J lost 3 bases, and 13 bases lay in between. For the CDR3, the DNA is TGTGCCAGCAGCCGCGGGAACAGGGAAGAGACCCAGTACTTC. It specifies CASSRGNREETQYF.

The V gene is TRBV7-2, the J gene TRBJ2-2; a weak D match, TRBD2 (6 bases). The V and J ends lost 1 base and 5 bases respectively, with 14 bases between them. Per germline, CDR1 SGHTA and CDR2 FQGNSA. This CDR3 contains 16 residues. CDR3 region: CASSLDAGRRTGELFF. The CDR3, as DNA: TGTGCCAGCAGCTTAGATGCAGGGAGGCGAACCGGGGAGCTGTTTTTT.

Of note for this clone: The sample contains more than one DNA sequence encoding this CDR3. This rearrangement joins TRBV27 to TRBJ2-7; 10 nucleotides align to TRBD1. V shed 0 bases, J shed 5 bases, and the junction held 1 base outside the gene matches. This CDR3 is built from 14 residues. Germline V gene data show CDR1 as MNHEY and CDR2 as SMNVEV (reference sequence). CDR3: CASSLSGTGDEQYF. CDR3 coding DNA: TGTGCCAGCAGTTTATCCGGGACAGGGGACGAGCAGTACTTC.

The CDR3 spells CAISESRTGENNEQFF. The CDR3 nucleotides are TGTGCCATCAGTGAGTCAAGGACAGGGGAAAACAATGAGCAGTTCTTC. The genes are TRBV10-3 and TRBJ2-1, with 9 bases identical to TRBD1. The CDR3 spans 16 residues. The J segment lost 5 bases and the V segment lost 0 bases, leaving 5 bases of the junction unmatched. In germline, CDR1 is ENHRY, CDR2 SYGVKD.

This clone was seen a single time. This chain joins TRBV5-5 and TRBJ1-2; D is unresolved. CDR3 length equals 15 residues. The germline CDR1 and CDR2 sequences are SGHKS and YYEKEE (reference sequence). V gave up 0 bases and J gave up 8 bases, with 17 bases separating them. CDR3 sequence reads: CASSLEFTDLWGYTF. The CDR3 DNA follows: TGTGCCAGCAGCTTGGAGTTTACTGACCTCTGGGGCTACACCTTC.

J is TRBJ1-5 and V is TRBV6-1; 8 bases are a match to TRBD1. The ends lost 3 bases at V and 0 bases at J; junction bases unmatched: 7. This CDR3 contains 17 residues. Germline V gene data show CDR1 as MNHNS and CDR2 as SASEGT. Here the CDR3 reads CASSDQGAFNSNQPQHF. The CDR3 nucleotides read TGTGCCAGCAGTGACCAGGGGGCGTTTAATAGCAATCAGCCCCAGCATTTT.

The J gene is TRBJ1-1, the V gene TRBV3-1 (or the pseudogene TRBV3-2), with D perhaps matching TRBD1 (6 bases). The V end was cut by 2 bases, the J end by 7 bases, with 8 bases between. The germline gives CDR1 LGHDT, CDR2 YNNKEL (reference sequence). CDR3 length: 12 residues. The CDR3 sequence is CASSQSGVEAFF. The CDR3 DNA sequence: TGTGCCAGCAGCCAATCAGGGGTTGAAGCTTTCTTT.

This clone was seen once. The chain couples TRBV7-2 to TRBJ1-4, with D uncertain. V lost 0 bases, J lost 1 base, and 3 bases lay in between. The CDR3 is 14 amino acids. In germline, CDR1 is SGHTA, CDR2 FQGNSA. The CDR3 DNA sequence: TGTGCCAGCAGCTTAGCCTTAACTAATGAAAAACTGTTTTTT. It codes for CASSLALTNEKLFF.

The rearrangement links TRBV3-1 (or the pseudogene TRBV3-2) to TRBJ1-1; D gene unclear. The CDR3 is made up of 13 amino acids. Trimming took 5 bases from V and 1 from J, leaving 8 bases between them. Germline V gene sequence: CDR1 LGHDT, CDR2 YNNKEL (reference sequence). The CDR3 coding sequence is TGTGCCAGCAGCAGGCGGGAGAACACTGAAGCTTTCTTT. Amino acids: CASSRRENTEAFF.

The chain carries TRBV5-1 and TRBJ1-2; 7 bases fit TRBD1. Germline CDR1 is SGHRS and CDR2 is YFSETQ. CDR3 size: 16 residues. The junction had 9 bases not matched to a gene; V was cut back by 4 bases and J by 0 bases. CDR3 sequence (DNA): TGCGCCAGCAGCCTCGGGACAGCCTACCCTAACTATGGCTACACCTTC. As protein: CASSLGTAYPNYGYTF.

The CDR3, as DNA: TGTGCCAGCAAGCCAGGGGGCATGAACTATGGCTACACCTTC. Translating gives CASKPGGMNYGYTF. This chain connects TRBV28 to TRBJ1-2, with 8 nucleotides matching TRBD1. The CDR3 totals 14 residues. The V and J ends lost 7 bases and 2 bases, in that order; junction bases with no gene match: 6. The germline V gene has CDR1 MDHEN and CDR2 SYDVKM.

The V call is TRBV4-1, the J call TRBJ2-5, with no clear D. V lost 0 bases and J 5 bases, leaving 10 bases between the germline ends. The CDR3 loop spans 14 amino acids. The germline gives CDR1 MGHRA, CDR2 YSYEKL. The CDR3 here is CASSQEGGLETQYF. The CDR3 DNA follows: TGCGCCAGCAGCCAAGAGGGTGGTTTGGAGACCCAGTACTTC.

The gene calls are TRBV10-3 and TRBJ1-2, with D possibly being TRBD1 (5 bases). The CDR3 is made up of 15 amino acids. V lost 4 bases, J lost 0 bases, and 12 bases lay in between. CDR1 is ENHRY and CDR2 is SYGVKD in the germline V gene. The CDR3 region is CAISATQDPNYGYTF. The CDR3 DNA follows: TGTGCCATCAGTGCTACACAGGATCCTAACTATGGCTACACCTTC.

The rearrangement joins TRBV18 to TRBJ1-5; D unclear. CDR1 is KGHSH, CDR2 LQKENI, per germline. Trimming shortened V by 2 bases and J by 2 bases, and 10 bases separated the two germline ends. CDR3 length: 15 residues. The chain's CDR3 is CASSPTSAGNQPQHF. The CDR3 bases are TGTGCCAGCTCACCAACCTCGGCGGGCAATCAGCCCCAGCATTTT.

The chain couples TRBV7-9 to TRBJ2-2; D not resolved. Germline values: CDR1 SEHNR, CDR2 FQNEAQ (reference sequence). The CDR3 totals 11 residues. The germline V and J ends were trimmed by 5 bases and 5 bases, with 3 bases remaining between them. The chain's CDR3 is CASSVTGELFF. Here the CDR3 DNA reads TGTGCCAGCAGCGTAACCGGGGAGCTGTTTTTT.

This chain connects TRBV19 to TRBJ1-5; D uncertain. V dropped 3 bases and J dropped 0 bases, with 6 bases sitting between them. Germline V gives CDR1 LNHDA, CDR2 SQIVND (reference sequence). The CDR3 has 14 amino acids. DNA of the CDR3: TGTGCCAGTAGTATCGAAGCTAGCAATCAGCCCCAGCATTTT. The encoded protein is CASSIEASNQPQHF. Supplemented by reference TRBV19 and TRBJ1-5, the full variable domain reads DGGITQSPKYLFRKEGQNVTLSCEQNLNHDAMYWYRQDPGQGLRLIYYSQIVNDFQKGDIAEGYSVSREKKESFPLTVTSAQKNPTAFYLCASSIEASNQPQHFGDGTRLSIL.

Note on this clone: Other DNA sequences within the sample encode an identical CDR3. V usage is TRBV12-3 or TRBV12-4 and J usage is TRBJ2-7; D unresolved. The CDR3 has 12 residues. V dropped 2 bases and J dropped 4 bases, with 6 bases sitting between them. CDR3 nucleotides: TGTGCCAGCAGTTTACTGGGGTACGAGCAGTACTTC. It codes for CASSLLGYEQYF.

This clone was found once. The V and J genes are TRBV25-1 and TRBJ1-6; 7 bases are a match to TRBD1. The V and J ends lost 3 bases and 2 bases, in that order; junction bases with no gene match: 7. The germline CDR1 and CDR2 sequences are MGHDK and SYGVNS. The CDR3 is made up of 17 amino acids. The CDR3 here is CASSDGQGVAYNSPLHF. DNA for the CDR3: TGTGCCAGCAGTGATGGGCAGGGGGTTGCCTATAATTCACCCCTCCACTTT.

This clone was detected only once. CDR3: CASSSGQGGALNTEAFF. In DNA, the CDR3 is TGCGCCAGCAGCTCAGGACAGGGCGGTGCGCTGAACACTGAAGCTTTCTTT. The V gene is TRBV5-1, the J gene TRBJ1-1; 8 bases match TRBD1. V dropped 3 bases and J dropped 0; count of bases not matched to a gene: 10. This CDR3 is built from 17 residues. Germline V gives CDR1 SGHRS, CDR2 YFSETQ.